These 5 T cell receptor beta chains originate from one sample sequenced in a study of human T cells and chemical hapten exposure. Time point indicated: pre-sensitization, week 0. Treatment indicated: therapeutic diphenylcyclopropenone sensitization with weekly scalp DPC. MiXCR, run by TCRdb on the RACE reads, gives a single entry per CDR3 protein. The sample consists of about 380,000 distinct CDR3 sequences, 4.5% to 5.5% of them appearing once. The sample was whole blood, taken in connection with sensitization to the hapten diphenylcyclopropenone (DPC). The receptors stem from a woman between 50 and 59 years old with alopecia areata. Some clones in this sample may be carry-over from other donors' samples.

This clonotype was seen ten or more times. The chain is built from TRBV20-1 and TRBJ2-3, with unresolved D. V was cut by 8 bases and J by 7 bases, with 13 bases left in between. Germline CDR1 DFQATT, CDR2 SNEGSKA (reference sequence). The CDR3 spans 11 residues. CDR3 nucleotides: TGCAGTCAATGGTCCGGGTATACGCAGTATTTT. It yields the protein CSQWSGYTQYF.

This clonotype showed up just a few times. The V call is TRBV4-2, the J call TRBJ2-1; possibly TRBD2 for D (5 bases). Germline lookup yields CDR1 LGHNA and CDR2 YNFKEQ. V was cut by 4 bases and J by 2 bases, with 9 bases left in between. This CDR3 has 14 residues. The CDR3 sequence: CASSPERTYNEQFF. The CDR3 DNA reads TGTGCCAGCAGCCCGGAGCGGACCTACAATGAGCAGTTCTTC.

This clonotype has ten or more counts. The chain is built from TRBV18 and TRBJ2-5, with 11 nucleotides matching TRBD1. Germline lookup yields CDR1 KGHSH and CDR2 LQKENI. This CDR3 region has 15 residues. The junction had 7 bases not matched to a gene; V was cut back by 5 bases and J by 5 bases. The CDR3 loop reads CASSSWTGGLETQYF. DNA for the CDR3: TGTGCCAGCTCATCCTGGACAGGGGGCCTCGAGACCCAGTACTTC.

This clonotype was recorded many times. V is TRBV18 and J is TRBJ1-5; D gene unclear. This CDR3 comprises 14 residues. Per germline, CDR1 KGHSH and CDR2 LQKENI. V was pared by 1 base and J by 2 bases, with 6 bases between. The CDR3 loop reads CASSPRRGNQPQHF. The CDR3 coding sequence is TGTGCCAGCTCACCACGAAGAGGCAATCAGCCCCAGCATTTT.

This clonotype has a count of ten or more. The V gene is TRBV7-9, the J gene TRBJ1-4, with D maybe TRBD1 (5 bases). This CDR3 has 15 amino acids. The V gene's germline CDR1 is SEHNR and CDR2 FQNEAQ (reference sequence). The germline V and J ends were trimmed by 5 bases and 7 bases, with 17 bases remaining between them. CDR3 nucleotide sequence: TGTGCCAGCAGCACCGCAGGGCCTGAGGCTGAAAAACTGTTTTTT. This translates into CASSTAGPEAEKLFF.